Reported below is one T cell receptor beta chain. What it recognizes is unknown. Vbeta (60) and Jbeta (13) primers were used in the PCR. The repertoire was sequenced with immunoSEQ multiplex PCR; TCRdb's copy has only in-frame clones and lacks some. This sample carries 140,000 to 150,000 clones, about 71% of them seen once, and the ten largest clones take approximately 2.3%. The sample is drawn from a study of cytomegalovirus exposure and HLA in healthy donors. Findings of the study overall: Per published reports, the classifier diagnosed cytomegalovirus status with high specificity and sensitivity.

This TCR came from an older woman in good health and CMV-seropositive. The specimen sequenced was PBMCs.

In DNA, the CDR3 is TGTGCCAGCAAGGGTGGCGGGGACAGGGCCAAAAACATTCAGTACTTC. This codes for CASKGGGDRAKNIQYF. V and J are TRBV27 and TRBJ2-4; TRBD1 agrees at 8 bases. This CDR3 comprises 16 residues. Germline values: CDR1 MNHEY, CDR2 SMNVEV (reference sequence). J lost 1 base, V lost 7 bases, and 9 bases had no gene match.